The T cell receptor beta chain described here comes from a study of Graves' ophthalmopathy and Graves' hyperthyroidism. Study-level results: Detection in blood was also observed for most expanded thyroid clonotypes above 0.001 frequency. The model forecast ophthalmopathy progression, reaching roughly 71% sensitivity and about 72% specificity.

Orbital computed tomography, together with clinical symptoms, serum thyroxine, TRAb and thyroid ultrasound, was used for diagnosis. PBMCs were isolated by Ficoll-Paque density gradient centrifugation, using roughly 11 ml of fresh peripheral blood as the starting material. Notes on this clonotype: Its antigen is currently unknown.

Amplified TCR beta CDR3 regions were obtained using RNA transcripts as template. An initial RT-PCR round employing HTBI primers preceded a second-round multiplex PCR. TCRdb reprocessed the multiplex PCR reads with MiXCR, giving one entry per CDR3 protein. Of about 620,000 distinct CDR3 sequences in the sample, about a fifth were seen once. The V gene end was trimmed by 7 bases and the J gene end by 3 bases; junction bases not matched to a gene: 6. The CDR3 covers 14 residues. The receptor was isolated from a young woman with stable Graves' hyperthyroidism. Some clones in this sample may be carry-over from other donors' samples. The chain recombines TRBV12-3 or TRBV12-4 with TRBJ1-5, with 7 bases lining up with TRBD1. The source material was peripheral blood. This chain's CDR3 is CASKKTGHNQPQHF. Here the CDR3 DNA reads TGTGCCAGCAAAAAGACAGGGCACAATCAGCCCCAGCATTTT.